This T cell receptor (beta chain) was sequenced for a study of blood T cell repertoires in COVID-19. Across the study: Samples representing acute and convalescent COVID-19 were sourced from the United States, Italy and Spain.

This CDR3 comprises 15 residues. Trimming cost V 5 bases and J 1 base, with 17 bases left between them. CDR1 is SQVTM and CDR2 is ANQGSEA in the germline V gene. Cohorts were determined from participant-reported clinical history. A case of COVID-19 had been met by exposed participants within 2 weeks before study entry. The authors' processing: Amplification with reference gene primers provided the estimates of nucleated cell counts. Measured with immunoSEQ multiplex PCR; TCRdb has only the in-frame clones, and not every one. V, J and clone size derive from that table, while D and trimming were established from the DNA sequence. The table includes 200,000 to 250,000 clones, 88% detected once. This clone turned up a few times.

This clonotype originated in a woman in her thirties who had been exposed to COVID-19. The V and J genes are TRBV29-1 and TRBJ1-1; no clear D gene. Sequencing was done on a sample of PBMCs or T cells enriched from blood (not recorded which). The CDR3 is CSVLDITLKNTEAFF. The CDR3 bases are TGCAGCGTTCTTGATATCACATTGAAGAACACTGAAGCTTTCTTT.